Listed below are T cell receptor beta chains from one sample, sequenced in a study of early T cells in non-severe SARS-CoV-2 infection. TCRdb redid the calling of the 5' RACE reads with MiXCR, one entry per CDR3 protein. Of about 110,000 distinct CDR3 sequences listed, roughly 11% are singletons. Material: whole blood. These receptors came from an adult who was a healthcare worker with PCR-confirmed SARS-CoV-2 infection or an uninfected control (not recorded which). Each CDR3 is given with its conserved first and last residue. Rows may omit the clone size; those that give it use once, few, many or a size class.

clone_size | j_call | v_call | cdr3_aa
many | TRBJ2-6 | TRBV6-2/TRBV6-3 | CASSHPNYSGANVLTF
- | TRBJ2-1 | TRBV5-1 | CASSLVGPYNEQFF
many | TRBJ2-7 | TRBV6-6 | CASSYVDSRIYEQYF
- | TRBJ2-4 | TRBV6-2/TRBV6-3 | CASSYYKAGFSKNIQYF
few | TRBJ1-5 | TRBV24-1 | CATHLTRPVVQPQHF
- | TRBJ1-5 | TRBV12-3/TRBV12-4 | CASSPRGSGNQPQHF
few | TRBJ2-1 | TRBV5-4 | CASSSPSGSGNEQFF
many | TRBJ1-1 | TRBV20-1 | CSAFGGLNTEAFF
many | TRBJ2-1 | TRBV5-5 | CASSALADNEQFF
many | TRBJ2-1 | TRBV5-1 | CATMPLSGWNEQFF
many | TRBJ1-1 | TRBV7-2 | CASSRHAAGGTEAFF
- | TRBJ2-7 | TRBV12-3/TRBV12-4 | CASSIRAREQYF
few | TRBJ2-5 | TRBV5-1 | CASSVDETQYF
many | TRBJ2-7 | TRBV19 | CASSIGIGYYEQYF
- | TRBJ1-1 | TRBV15 | CATSRDQRGEAFF
few | TRBJ2-3 | TRBV6-4 | CASSRGGGTDTQYF
many | TRBJ2-3 | TRBV12-3/TRBV12-4 | CASSPQDTQYF
many | TRBJ2-3 | TRBV6-2/TRBV6-3 | CASSRGLAGDTQYF
many | TRBJ1-2 | TRBV21-1 | CASSKPRQNNYGYTF
- | TRBJ2-5 | TRBV7-2 | CASSFEAGRETQYF
few | TRBJ2-3 | TRBV29-1 | CSVEAQRRDTQYF
many | TRBJ2-3 | TRBV10-3 | CAITGGGTDTQYF
many | TRBJ2-7 | TRBV28 | CASSLAGQKQYF
many | TRBJ1-2 | TRBV6-5 | CASSYSGDYGYTF
- | TRBJ2-3 | TRBV27 | CASSLGLAGEHPHTDTQYF
few | TRBJ2-1 | TRBV9 | CASSAGLAVYNEQFF
- | TRBJ1-6 | TRBV23-1 | CASRPSGQLINSPLHF
many | TRBJ1-5 | TRBV6-2/TRBV6-3 | CASRGDSPYQPQHF
many | TRBJ1-6 | TRBV14 | CASQGSYNSPLHF
many | TRBJ2-2 | TRBV7-6 | CASSFASNTGELFF
few | TRBJ1-6 | TRBV3-1 | CASSVNAGSPLHF
many | TRBJ1-4 | TRBV12-3/TRBV12-4 | CASSLGSFRATNEKLFF
- | TRBJ2-1 | TRBV7-6 | CASSLNREYEQFF
- | TRBJ2-5 | TRBV28 | CATLGENQETQYF
few | TRBJ2-7 | TRBV7-2 | CASSPGLVSEQYF
few | TRBJ2-4 | TRBV29-1 | CSGSSGGDIQYF
- | TRBJ1-3 | TRBV12-3/TRBV12-4 | CASSFYGNTIYF
many | TRBJ1-2 | TRBV4-3 | CASSQDSRVRGGGYGYTF
- | TRBJ2-3 | TRBV28 | CASSLAGRLVTSTDTQYF
few | TRBJ2-1 | TRBV19 | CASRTGTNSYNEQFF
few | TRBJ1-1 | TRBV11-2 | CASSFGLMGLDTEAFF
many | TRBJ2-5 | TRBV28 | CASSASRVGGTQYF
many | TRBJ2-7 | TRBV29-1 | CSVPGAGGREQYF
few | TRBJ2-7 | TRBV6-6 | CASSSTNSGSSYEQYF
- | TRBJ2-1 | TRBV19 | CASSYTTQAGSYNEQFF
many | TRBJ2-2 | TRBV20-1 | CSARPGRRTGELFF
many | TRBJ2-1 | TRBV5-6 | CASSFGLAGGEQFF
few | TRBJ2-7 | TRBV21-1 | CASRRGQGITPPFIEQYF
few | TRBJ2-1 | TRBV3-1 | CATGRVDVNEQFF
many | TRBJ2-7 | TRBV28 | CASSPTTGVYEQYF
many | TRBJ1-1 | TRBV11-2 | CASSLEPTGQAFF
few | TRBJ2-1 | TRBV12-3/TRBV12-4 | CASRRFTSGYNEQFF
- | TRBJ2-7 | TRBV2 | CASSENTAYEQYF
- | TRBJ1-4 | TRBV6-6 | CASSYNGAHTNEKLFF
- | TRBJ2-4 | TRBV7-9 | CASSLYGRGQDIQYF
many | TRBJ2-1 | TRBV7-8 | CASSSLAPSSYNEQFF
- | TRBJ2-4 | TRBV12-3/TRBV12-4 | CASSSGQKKRGNIQYF